This T cell receptor beta chain was identified during a study of shared clonotypes between healthy human individuals. Clones were read by immunoSEQ multiplex PCR, and TCRdb kept only the in-frame ones, dropping some. The sample includes over a million clones, around 74% seen only once; the top ten take approximately 1.5%. This clone showed up just a few times. The CDR3 spans 15 residues. V was clipped by 1 base and J by 3 bases; unmatched bases: 2. Germline values: CDR1 SEHNR, CDR2 FQNEAQ (reference sequence). Sequencing input: memory CD4+ T cells sorted from blood. Described subset: CD45RA-negative fraction. The J gene is TRBJ2-2, the V gene TRBV7-9; 7 bases map to TRBD1. This receptor was identified in a man between 18 and 29 years old in good health. CDR3 in amino acids: CASSLEGGDTGELFF. The CDR3, as DNA: TGTGCCAGCAGCTTAGAAGGGGGCGACACCGGGGAGCTGTTTTTT.